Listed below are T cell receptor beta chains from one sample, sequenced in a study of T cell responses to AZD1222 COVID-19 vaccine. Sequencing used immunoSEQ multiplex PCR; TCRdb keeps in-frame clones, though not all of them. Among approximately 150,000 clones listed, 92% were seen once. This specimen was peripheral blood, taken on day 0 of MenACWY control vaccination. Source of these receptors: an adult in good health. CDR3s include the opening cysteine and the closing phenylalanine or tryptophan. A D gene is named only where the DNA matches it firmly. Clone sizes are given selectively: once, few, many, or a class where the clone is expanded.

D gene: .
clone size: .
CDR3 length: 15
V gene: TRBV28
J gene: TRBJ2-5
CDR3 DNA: TGTGCCAGCAGTTTCGGTGCGGACAATCAAGAGACCCAGTACTTC
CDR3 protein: CASSFGADNQETQYF

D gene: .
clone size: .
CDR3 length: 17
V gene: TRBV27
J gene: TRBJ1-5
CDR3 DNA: TGTGCCAGCAGTTTATCCGGGGGCGGGGGTTTTAATCAGCCCCAGCATTTT
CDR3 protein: CASSLSGGGGFNQPQHF

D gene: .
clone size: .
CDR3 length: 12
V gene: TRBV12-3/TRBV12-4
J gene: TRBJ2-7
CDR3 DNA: TGTGCCAGCAGTACACAGGGATACGAGCAGTACTTC
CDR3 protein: CASSTQGYEQYF

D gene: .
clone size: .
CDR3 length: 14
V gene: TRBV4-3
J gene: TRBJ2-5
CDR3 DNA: TGCGCCAGCAGCCAAGTGAGACAGTCAGAGACCCAGTACTTC
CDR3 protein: CASSQVRQSETQYF

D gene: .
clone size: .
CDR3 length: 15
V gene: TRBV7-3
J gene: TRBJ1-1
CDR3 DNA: TGTGCCAGCAGCCCGGGGCCCTGGCTCGGAACTGAAGCTTTCTTT
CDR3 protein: CASSPGPWLGTEAFF

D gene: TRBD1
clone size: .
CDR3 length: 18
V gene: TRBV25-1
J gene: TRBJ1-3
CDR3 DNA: TGTGCCAGCAGTGCAGCGACCCAGGACAGGGAATCTGGAAACACCATATATTTT
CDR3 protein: CASSAATQDRESGNTIYF

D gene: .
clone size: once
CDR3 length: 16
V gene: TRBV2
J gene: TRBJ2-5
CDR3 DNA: TGTGCCAGCAGTTCTACCACAGGGCCCCGGGCGGAGACCCAGTACTTC
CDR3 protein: CASSSTTGPRAETQYF

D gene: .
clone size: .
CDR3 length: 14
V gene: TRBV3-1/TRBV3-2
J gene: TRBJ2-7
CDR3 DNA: TGTGCCAGCAGCCATCAAGTCAGGAACTACGAGCAGTACTTC
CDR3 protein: CASSHQVRNYEQYF

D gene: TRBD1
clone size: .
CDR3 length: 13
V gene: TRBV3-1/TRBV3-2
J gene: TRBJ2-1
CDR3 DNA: TGTGCCAGCAGCCCGACAGGGAAGACTGAGCAGTTCTTC
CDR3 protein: CASSPTGKTEQFF

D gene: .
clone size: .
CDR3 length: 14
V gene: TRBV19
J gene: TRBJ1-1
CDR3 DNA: TGTGCCAGTAGTATATGGGACGGCCGGTGGGGAGCTTTCTTT
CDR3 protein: CASSIWDGRWGAFF

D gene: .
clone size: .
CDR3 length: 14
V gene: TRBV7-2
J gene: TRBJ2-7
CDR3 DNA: TGTGCCAGCAGCTTAGTTGGGAACTCCTACGAGCAGTACTTC
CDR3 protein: CASSLVGNSYEQYF

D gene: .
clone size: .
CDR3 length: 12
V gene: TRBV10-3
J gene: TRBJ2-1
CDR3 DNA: TGTGCCAGTGAGGGTCTTCACAATGAGCAGTTCTTC
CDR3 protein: CASEGLHNEQFF

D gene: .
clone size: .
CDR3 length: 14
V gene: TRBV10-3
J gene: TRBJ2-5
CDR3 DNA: TGTGCCTCCGGTTCGGGGGGCGGGGAGGAGACCCAGTACTTC
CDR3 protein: CASGSGGGEETQYF

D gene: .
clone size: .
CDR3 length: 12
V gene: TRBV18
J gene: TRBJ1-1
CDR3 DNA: TGTGCCAGCTCTCAGGGGAAAACTGAAGCTTTCTTT
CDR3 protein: CASSQGKTEAFF

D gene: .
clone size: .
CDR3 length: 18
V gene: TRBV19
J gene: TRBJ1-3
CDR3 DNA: TGTGCCAGTAGTATGGGACTCCGGAGGGGATACTCTGGAAACACCATATATTTT
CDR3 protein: CASSMGLRRGYSGNTIYF

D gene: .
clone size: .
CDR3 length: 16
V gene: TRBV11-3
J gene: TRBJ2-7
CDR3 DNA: TGTGCCAGCAGCTTAGGATCCCCGGCGAACGCCTACGAGCAGTACTTC
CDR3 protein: CASSLGSPANAYEQYF

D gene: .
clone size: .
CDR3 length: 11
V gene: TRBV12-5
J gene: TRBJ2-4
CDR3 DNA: TGTGCTAGTGGTTTAGACTACCCTCAGTACTTC
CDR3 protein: CASGLDYPQYF

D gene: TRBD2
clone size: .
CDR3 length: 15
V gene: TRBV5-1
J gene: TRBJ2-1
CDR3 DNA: TGCGCCAGCAGCTCTAGCGGGCTCTCCTACAATGAGCAGTTCTTC
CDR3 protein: CASSSSGLSYNEQFF

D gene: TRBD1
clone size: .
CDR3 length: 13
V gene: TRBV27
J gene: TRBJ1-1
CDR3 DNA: TGTGCCAGCGGGACAGGGGTGAACACTGAAGCTTTCTTT
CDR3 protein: CASGTGVNTEAFF

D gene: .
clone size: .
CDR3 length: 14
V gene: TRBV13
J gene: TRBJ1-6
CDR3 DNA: TGTGCCAGCAGCTTAAGGAAGGTAGATTCACCCCTCCACTTT
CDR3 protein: CASSLRKVDSPLHF

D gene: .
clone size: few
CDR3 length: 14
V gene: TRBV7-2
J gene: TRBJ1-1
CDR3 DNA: TGTGCCAGCAGCTTATCTTCCCCGTCAAGTGAAGCTTTCTTT
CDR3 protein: CASSLSSPSSEAFF

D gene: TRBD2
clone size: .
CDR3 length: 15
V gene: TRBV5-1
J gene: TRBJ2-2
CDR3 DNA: TGCGCCAGCAGCTTTTCGGGAGGGTCAACCGGGGAGCTGTTTTTT
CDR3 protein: CASSFSGGSTGELFF

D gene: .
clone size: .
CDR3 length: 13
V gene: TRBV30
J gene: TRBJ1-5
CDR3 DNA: TGTGCCTGGAGTGGAGGGGTCGGGGAGCCCCAGCATTTT
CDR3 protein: CAWSGGVGEPQHF

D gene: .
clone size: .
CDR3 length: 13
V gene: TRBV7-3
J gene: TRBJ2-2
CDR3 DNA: TGTGCCAGCAGCTCTCAGGTTACCGGGGAGCTGTTTTTT
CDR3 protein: CASSSQVTGELFF

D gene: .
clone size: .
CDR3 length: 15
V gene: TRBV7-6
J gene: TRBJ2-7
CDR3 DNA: TGTGCCAGCAGCTTAGATCCAGGGGTCTCCTACGAGCAGTACTTC
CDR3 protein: CASSLDPGVSYEQYF

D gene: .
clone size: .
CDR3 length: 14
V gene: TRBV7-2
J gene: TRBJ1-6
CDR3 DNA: TGTGCCAGCAGCTTAGGAGGGAATAATTCACCCCTCCACTTT
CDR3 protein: CASSLGGNNSPLHF

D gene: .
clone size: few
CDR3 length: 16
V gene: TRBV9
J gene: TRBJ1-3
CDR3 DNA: TGTGCCAGCAGCGTAGGGGGTACGCAAACTGGAAACACCATATATTTT
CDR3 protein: CASSVGGTQTGNTIYF

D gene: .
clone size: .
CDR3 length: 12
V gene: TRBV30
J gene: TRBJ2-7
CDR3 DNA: TGTGCCTGGGGTAACCCTACTTACGAGCAGTACTTC
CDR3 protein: CAWGNPTYEQYF

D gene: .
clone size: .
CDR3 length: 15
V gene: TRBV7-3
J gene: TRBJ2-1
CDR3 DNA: TGTGCCAGCAGCTCCTTAGCTAGCTCCTACAATGAGCAGTTCTTC
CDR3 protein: CASSSLASSYNEQFF

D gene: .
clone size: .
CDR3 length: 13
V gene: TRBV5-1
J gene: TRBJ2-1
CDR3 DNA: TGCGCCAGCAGCTTTTCACTAACCAATGGGCAGTTCTTC
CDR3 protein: CASSFSLTNGQFF

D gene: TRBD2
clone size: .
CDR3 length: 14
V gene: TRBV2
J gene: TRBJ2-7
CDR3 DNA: TGTGCCAGTACCCCCGGGAGGGTATCCTACGAGCAGTACTTC
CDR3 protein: CASTPGRVSYEQYF

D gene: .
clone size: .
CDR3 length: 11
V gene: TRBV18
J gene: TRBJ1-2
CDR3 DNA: TGTGCCAGCTCACCCGGACACGGCTACACCTTC
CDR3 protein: CASSPGHGYTF

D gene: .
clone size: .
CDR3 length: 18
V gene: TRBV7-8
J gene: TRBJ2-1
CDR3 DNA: TGTGCCAGCAGCACCCGGGCCCTCCCGGGAACAAACCACAATGAGCAGTTCTTC
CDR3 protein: CASSTRALPGTNHNEQFF

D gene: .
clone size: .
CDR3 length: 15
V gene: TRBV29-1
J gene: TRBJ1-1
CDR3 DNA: TGCAGCGCCGGTCGGGGTGACCGGTTAGACACTGAAGCTTTCTTT
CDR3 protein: CSAGRGDRLDTEAFF

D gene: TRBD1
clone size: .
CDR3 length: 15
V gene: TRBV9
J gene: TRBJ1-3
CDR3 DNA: TGTGCCAGCAGCGCCCGACAGGGAACTGGAAACACCATATATTTT
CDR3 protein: CASSARQGTGNTIYF

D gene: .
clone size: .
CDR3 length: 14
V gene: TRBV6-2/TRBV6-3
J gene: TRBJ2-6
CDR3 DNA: TGTGCCAGCAGCGACGGCTCTGGGGCCAACGTCCTGACTTTC
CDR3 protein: CASSDGSGANVLTF

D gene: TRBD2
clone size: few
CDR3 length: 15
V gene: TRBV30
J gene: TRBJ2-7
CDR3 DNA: TGTGCCTGGAGGGGGCCCGGGGGAGGGTCCTACGAGCAGTACTTC
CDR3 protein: CAWRGPGGGSYEQYF

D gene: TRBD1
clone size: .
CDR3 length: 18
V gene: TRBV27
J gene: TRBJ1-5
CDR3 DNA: TGTGCCAGCAGTTCGACAGGGACAGTGCTTTATAGCAATCAGCCCCAGCATTTT
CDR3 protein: CASSSTGTVLYSNQPQHF

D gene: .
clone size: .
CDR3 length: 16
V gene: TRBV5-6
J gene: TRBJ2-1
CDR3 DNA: TGTGCCAGCAGCTTGCGCGGGGCTCCAGCTAACAATGAGCAGTTCTTC
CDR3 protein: CASSLRGAPANNEQFF

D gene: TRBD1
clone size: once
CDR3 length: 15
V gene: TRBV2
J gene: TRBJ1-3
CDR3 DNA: TGTGCCAGCACCTATACGGGACAGGCTGGAAACACCATATATTTT
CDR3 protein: CASTYTGQAGNTIYF

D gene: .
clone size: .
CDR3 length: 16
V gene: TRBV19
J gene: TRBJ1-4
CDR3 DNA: TGTGCCAGTAGTATAGTTCTGGCGGGGGCGCGGGAAAAACTGTTTTTT
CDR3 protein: CASSIVLAGAREKLFF

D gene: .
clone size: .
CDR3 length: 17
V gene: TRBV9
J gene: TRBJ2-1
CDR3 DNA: TGTGCCAGCAGCGCAAAGCAAGGAGGATCATCCTACAATGAGCAGTTCTTC
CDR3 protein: CASSAKQGGSSYNEQFF

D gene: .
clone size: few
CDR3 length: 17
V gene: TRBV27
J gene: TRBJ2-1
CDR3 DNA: TGTGCCAGCAGTTTTCGTCGGACTCCCACGGACTACAATGAGCAGTTCTTC
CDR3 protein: CASSFRRTPTDYNEQFF

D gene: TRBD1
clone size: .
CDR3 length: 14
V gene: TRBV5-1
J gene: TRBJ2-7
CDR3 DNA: TGCGCCAGCAGCTATTCCGGGACAGACTACGAGCAGTACTTC
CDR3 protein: CASSYSGTDYEQYF

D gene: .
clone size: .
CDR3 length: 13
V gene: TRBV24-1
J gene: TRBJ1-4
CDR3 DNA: TGTGCCACCTCGACAGGCGCGGATGAAAAACTGTTTTTT
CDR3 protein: CATSTGADEKLFF